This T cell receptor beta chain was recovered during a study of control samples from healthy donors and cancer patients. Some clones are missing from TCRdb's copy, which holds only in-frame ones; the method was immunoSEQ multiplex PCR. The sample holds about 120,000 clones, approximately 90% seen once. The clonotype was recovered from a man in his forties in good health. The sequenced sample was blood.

Here the CDR3 DNA reads TGCAGCGCCGTGGGGTTCTCCTACGAGCAGTACTTC. This encodes CSAVGFSYEQYF. The chain links TRBV29-1 to TRBJ2-7; D call uncertain. V was trimmed by 7 bases and J by 0 bases, leaving 10 bases between them. From germline, CDR1 is SQVTM and CDR2 ANQGSEA. This CDR3 has 12 residues.